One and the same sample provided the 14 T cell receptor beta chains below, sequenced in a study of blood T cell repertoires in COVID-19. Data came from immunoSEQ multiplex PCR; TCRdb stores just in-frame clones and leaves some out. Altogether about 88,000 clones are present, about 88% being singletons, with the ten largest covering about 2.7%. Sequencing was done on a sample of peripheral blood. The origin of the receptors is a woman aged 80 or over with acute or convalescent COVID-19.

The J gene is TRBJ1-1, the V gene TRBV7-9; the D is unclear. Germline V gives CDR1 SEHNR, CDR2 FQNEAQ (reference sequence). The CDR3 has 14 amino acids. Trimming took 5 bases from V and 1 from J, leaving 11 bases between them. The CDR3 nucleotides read TGTGCCAGCAGCAGCTTTATTACGAACACTGAAGCTTTCTTT. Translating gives CASSSFITNTEAFF.

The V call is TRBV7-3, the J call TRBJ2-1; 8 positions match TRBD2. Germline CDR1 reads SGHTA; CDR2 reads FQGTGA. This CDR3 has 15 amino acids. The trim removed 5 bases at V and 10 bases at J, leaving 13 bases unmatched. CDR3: CASSPGGAGDREQFF. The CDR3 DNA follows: TGTGCCAGCAGCCCAGGAGGAGCGGGAGATCGAGAGCAGTTCTTC.

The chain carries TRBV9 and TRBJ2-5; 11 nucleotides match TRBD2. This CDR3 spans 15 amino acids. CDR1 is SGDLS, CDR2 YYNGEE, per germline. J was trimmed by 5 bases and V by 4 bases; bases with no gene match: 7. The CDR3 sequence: CASSLGTSGVETQYF. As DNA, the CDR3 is TGTGCCAGCAGCCTAGGGACTAGCGGCGTCGAGACCCAGTACTTC.

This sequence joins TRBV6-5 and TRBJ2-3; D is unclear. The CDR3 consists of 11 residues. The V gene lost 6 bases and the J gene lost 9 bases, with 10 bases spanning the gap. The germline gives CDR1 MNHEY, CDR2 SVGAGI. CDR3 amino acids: CASRNSRTQYF. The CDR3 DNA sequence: TGTGCCAGCAGGAACAGTAGGACGCAGTATTTT.

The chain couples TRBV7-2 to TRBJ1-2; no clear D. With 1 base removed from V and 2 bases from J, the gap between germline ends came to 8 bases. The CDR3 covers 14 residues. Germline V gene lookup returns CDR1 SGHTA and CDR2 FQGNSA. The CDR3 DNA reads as TGTGCCAGCAGCTTAGAACGGTCAAACTATGGCTACACCTTC. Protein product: CASSLERSNYGYTF.

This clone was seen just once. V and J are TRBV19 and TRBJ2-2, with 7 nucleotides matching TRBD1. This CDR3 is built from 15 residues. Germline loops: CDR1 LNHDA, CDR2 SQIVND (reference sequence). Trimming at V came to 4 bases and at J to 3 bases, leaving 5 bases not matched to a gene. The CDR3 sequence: CASSRQGEDTGELFF. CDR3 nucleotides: TGTGCCAGTAGTAGACAGGGTGAGGACACCGGGGAGCTGTTTTTT.

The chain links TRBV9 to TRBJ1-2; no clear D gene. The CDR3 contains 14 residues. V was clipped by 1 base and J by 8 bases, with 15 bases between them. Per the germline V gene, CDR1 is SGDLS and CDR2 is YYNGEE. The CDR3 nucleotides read TGTGCCAGCAGCGTACGGTCAGCCTCGGGGGGCTACACCTTC. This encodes CASSVRSASGGYTF.

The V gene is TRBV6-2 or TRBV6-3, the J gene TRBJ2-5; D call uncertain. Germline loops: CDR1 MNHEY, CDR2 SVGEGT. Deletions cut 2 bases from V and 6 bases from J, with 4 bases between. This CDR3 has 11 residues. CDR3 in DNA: TGTGCCAGCAGTTACACACAGACCCAGTACTTC. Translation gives CASSYTQTQYF.

CDR3 loop: CASSYMRGTEAFF. CDR3 in DNA: TGTGCCAGCAGTTACATGAGAGGTACTGAAGCTTTCTTT. The V and J genes are TRBV6-5 and TRBJ1-1, with no clear D. The CDR3 runs 13 residues. Germline V gene lookup returns CDR1 MNHEY and CDR2 SVGAGI. The V gene lost 2 bases and the J gene lost 5 bases, with 9 bases spanning the gap.

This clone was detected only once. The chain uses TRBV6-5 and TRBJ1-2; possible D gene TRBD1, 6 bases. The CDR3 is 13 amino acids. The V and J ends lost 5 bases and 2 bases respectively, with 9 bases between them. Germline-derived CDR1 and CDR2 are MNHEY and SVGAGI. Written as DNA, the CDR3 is TGTGCCAGCAGTCCTAGGGGGAACTATGGCTACACCTTC. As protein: CASSPRGNYGYTF.

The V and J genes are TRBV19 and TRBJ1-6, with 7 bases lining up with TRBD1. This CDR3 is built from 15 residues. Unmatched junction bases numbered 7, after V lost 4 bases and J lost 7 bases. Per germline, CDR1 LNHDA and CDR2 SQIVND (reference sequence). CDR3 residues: CASSRRGHFNSPLHF. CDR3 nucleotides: TGTGCCAGTAGTAGGAGGGGGCACTTCAATTCACCCCTCCACTTT.

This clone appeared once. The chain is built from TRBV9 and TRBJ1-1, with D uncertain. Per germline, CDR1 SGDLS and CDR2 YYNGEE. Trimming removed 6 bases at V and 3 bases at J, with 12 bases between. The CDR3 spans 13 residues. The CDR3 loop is CASNLGRDTEAFF. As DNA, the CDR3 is TGTGCCAGCAACTTGGGGAGGGACACTGAAGCTTTCTTT.

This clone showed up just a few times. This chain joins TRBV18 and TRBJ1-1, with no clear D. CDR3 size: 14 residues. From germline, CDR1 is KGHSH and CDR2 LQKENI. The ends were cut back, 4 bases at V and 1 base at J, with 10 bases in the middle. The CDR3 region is CASSLSAGNTEAFF. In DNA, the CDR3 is TGTGCCAGCTCACTTTCTGCAGGGAACACTGAAGCTTTCTTT.

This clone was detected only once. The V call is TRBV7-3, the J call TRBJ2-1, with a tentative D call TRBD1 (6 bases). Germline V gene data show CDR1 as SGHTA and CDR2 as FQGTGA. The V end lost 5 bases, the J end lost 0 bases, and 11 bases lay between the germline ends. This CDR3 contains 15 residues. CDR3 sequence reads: CASSLQGVSYNEQFF. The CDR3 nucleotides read TGTGCCAGCAGCCTACAGGGCGTCTCCTACAATGAGCAGTTCTTC.